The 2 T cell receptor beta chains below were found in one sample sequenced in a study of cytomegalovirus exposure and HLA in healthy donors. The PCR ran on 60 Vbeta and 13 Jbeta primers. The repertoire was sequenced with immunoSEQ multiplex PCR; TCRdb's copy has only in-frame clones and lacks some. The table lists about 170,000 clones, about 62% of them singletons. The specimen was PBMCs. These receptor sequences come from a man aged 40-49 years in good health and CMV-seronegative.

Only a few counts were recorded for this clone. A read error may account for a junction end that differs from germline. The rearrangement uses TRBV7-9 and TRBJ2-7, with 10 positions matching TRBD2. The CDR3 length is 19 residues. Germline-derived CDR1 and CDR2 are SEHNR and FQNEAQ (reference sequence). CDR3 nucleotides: TGTTCCAGCAGCTTAAATCTTCCCCCGACGGGACTAGCGAACTACGAGCAGTACTTC. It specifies CSSSLNLPPTGLANYEQYF.

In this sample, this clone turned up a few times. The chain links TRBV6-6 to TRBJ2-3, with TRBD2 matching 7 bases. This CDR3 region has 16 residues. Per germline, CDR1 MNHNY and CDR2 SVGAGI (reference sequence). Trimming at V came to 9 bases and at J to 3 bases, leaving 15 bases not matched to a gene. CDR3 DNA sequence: TGTGCCAGTACCTACGGGGGAGGGCCGGGGACAGATACGCAGTATTTT. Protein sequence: CASTYGGGPGTDTQYF.